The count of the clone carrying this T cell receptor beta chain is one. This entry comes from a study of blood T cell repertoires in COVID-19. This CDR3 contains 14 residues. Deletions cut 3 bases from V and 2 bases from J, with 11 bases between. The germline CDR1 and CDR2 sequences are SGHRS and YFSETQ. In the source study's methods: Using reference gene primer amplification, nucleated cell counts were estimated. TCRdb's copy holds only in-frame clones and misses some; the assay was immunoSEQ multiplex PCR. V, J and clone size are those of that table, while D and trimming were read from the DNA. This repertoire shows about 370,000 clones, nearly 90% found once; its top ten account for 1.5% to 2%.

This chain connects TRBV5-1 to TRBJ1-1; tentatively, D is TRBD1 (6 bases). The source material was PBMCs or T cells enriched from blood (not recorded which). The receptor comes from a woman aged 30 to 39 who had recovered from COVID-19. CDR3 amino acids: CASSWVDSNTEAFF. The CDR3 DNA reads TGCGCCAGCAGCTGGGTGGACAGTAACACTGAAGCTTTCTTT.